The 27 T cell receptor beta chains below come from one sample, sequenced in a study of graft-versus-host responses after intestinal transplantation. Responders (roughly 200,000, CFSE-labeled) were co-plated with roughly 200,000 irradiated, violet-dye-labeled stimulators. Assay: immunoSEQ multiplex PCR; the TCRdb copy retains only in-frame clones and omits some. The sample yields 20,000 to 25,000 clones, 40% to 45% seen once. Sequencing was performed on alloreactive CD8+ T cells from a mixed lymphocyte reaction culture, taken before intestinal transplant. Regarding subset: CFSE-low proliferating T cells sorted from roughly 6-day pre-transplant mixed lymphocyte reaction (GvH or HvG direction). These receptors were taken from a human patient who received an intestinal transplant.

This chain connects TRBV5-1 to TRBJ2-1; unclear D gene. Germline CDR1 is SGHRS and CDR2 is YFSETQ. Trimming shortened V by 0 bases and J by 10 bases, and 17 bases separated the two germline ends. The CDR3 loop spans 15 amino acids. The CDR3 region has the DNA TGCGCCAGCAGCTTGGTGTGGAGAGAAGGATCCGAGCAGTTCTTC. Translating gives CASSLVWREGSEQFF.

A remark on this clone: An end of the junction differs from the germline gene, which may be a read error. The chain employs TRBV20-1 and TRBJ2-1; D could derive from TRBD1 or TRBD2 (7 bases each). Germline CDR1 is DFQATT and CDR2 is SNEGSKA (reference sequence). The length of the CDR3 is 10 residues. As DNA, the CDR3 is TGCAGTGCTAGTCGGCAGGGGGGGGTCTTC. The encoded protein is CSASRQGGVF.

This clone has more than one count but fewer than ten. The chain couples TRBV6-6 to TRBJ1-5; D gene ambiguous. This CDR3 is 12 amino acids long. Germline V gives CDR1 MNHNY, CDR2 SVGAGI (reference sequence). The V end was cut by 6 bases, the J end by 2 bases, with 5 bases between. CDR3 in amino acids: CASSSGNQPQHF. DNA for the CDR3: TGTGCCAGCAGCTCCGGCAATCAGCCCCAGCATTTT.

The CDR3 coding sequence is TGTGCCAGCAGTGTTCTAGCGGGAGGCGTGGGCGATACGCAGTATTTT. This sequence encodes CASSVLAGGVGDTQYF. The chain employs TRBV2 and TRBJ2-3; 11 nucleotides match TRBD2. This CDR3 has 16 amino acids. Losses at the gene ends were 4 bases for V and 6 bases for J; bases not matched to a gene: 9. CDR1 is SNHLY, CDR2 FYNNEI, per germline.

The rearrangement links TRBV7-9 to TRBJ2-1; D might be TRBD2 (6 bases). The CDR3 consists of 15 residues. V lost 0 bases and J lost 7, with 13 bases in between. In germline, CDR1 is SEHNR, CDR2 FQNEAQ (reference sequence). The DNA of the CDR3 is TGTGCCAGCAGCTTAGCCGACCCAGGGAGGAATGAGCAGTTCTTC. Encoded protein: CASSLADPGRNEQFF.

V usage is TRBV6-5 and J usage is TRBJ2-7, with D unresolved. Trimming cost V 0 bases and J 3 bases, with 3 bases left between them. CDR1 and CDR2 from the germline V gene are MNHEY and SVGAGI. The CDR3 covers 12 residues. CDR3: CASSYSNYEQYF. As DNA, the CDR3 is TGTGCCAGCAGTTACTCGAACTACGAGCAGTACTTC.

The chain carries TRBV5-8 and TRBJ2-7, with 8 bases fitting TRBD2. The CDR3 totals 14 residues. CDR1 and CDR2 from the germline V gene are SGHTS and YDEGEE. The V gene end was trimmed by 4 bases and the J gene end by 2 bases; junction bases not matched to a gene: 5. Written as DNA, the CDR3 is TGTGCCAGCAGCCGCGGGGGGAAGGCCTACGAGCAGTACTTC. Translation: CASSRGGKAYEQYF.

This clone was observed a few times. This sequence joins TRBV5-1 and TRBJ2-3; D is perhaps TRBD1 or TRBD2 (5 bases each). This CDR3 contains 15 residues. V lost 4 bases and J lost 0, with 12 bases in between. CDR1 SGHRS and CDR2 YFSETQ come from the germline V gene. Here the CDR3 DNA reads TGCGCCAGCAGCCACCCGGGACCTAGCACAGATACGCAGTATTTT. It yields the protein CASSHPGPSTDTQYF.

The chain recombines TRBV9 with TRBJ2-3; D is unresolved. Germline V gene sequence: CDR1 SGDLS, CDR2 YYNGEE. This CDR3 comprises 13 residues. V shed 4 bases and J shed 6 bases, with 12 bases lying between them. The CDR3 is CASSTRPQDTQYF. As DNA, the CDR3 is TGTGCCAGCAGCACCCGACCCCAGGATACGCAGTATTTT.

This clone is labeled as medium-sized. This chain uses TRBV6-5 with TRBJ1-1, with TRBD1 matching 7 bases. J gave up 0 bases and V 0 bases, and 1 base lay outside the gene matches. The CDR3 length is 15 residues. Germline V gene sequence: CDR1 MNHEY, CDR2 SVGAGI. As DNA, the CDR3 is TGTGCCAGCAGTTACTCGGGGACAGTGAACACTGAAGCTTTCTTT. Amino acid sequence: CASSYSGTVNTEAFF.

This clone is medium-sized in the sample. The genes are TRBV5-6 and TRBJ1-2; D is perhaps TRBD1 (6 bases). V was shortened by 2 bases and J by 7 bases, with 9 bases between the two germline ends. Germline V gene sequence: CDR1 SGHDT, CDR2 YYEEEE. This CDR3 is built from 12 residues. CDR3 loop: CASSFRGFGYTF. Written as DNA, the CDR3 is TGTGCCAGCAGCTTCAGGGGTTTTGGCTACACCTTC.

This clone showed up just a few times. CDR3 nucleotides: TGTGCCAGCAGTTTCCGAGGGCTTACAGGGGATGAGCAGTTCTTC. Amino acid sequence: CASSFRGLTGDEQFF. The chain uses TRBV6-1 and TRBJ2-1; 7 bases are a match to TRBD1. The trim removed 5 bases at V and 8 bases at J, leaving 12 bases unmatched. Germline V gene lookup returns CDR1 MNHNS and CDR2 SASEGT. The CDR3 consists of 15 residues.

This clone ranks as medium-sized. The chain carries TRBV18 and TRBJ1-5; 7 bases are shared with TRBD1. V lost 2 bases to trimming and J lost 5 bases; unmatched junction nucleotides: 6. The CDR3 extends over 15 amino acids. CDR1 is KGHSH, CDR2 LQKENI, per germline. CDR3 nucleotide sequence: TGTGCCAGCTCACCATCGACCCAGGGGGATCAGCCCCAGCATTTT. It specifies CASSPSTQGDQPQHF.

The genes are TRBV4-1 and TRBJ2-1, with 8 bases identical to TRBD1. V trimming: 3 bases; J trimming: 8 bases; junction bases outside the gene matches: 6. From germline, CDR1 is MGHRA and CDR2 YSYEKL. The CDR3 covers 14 residues. The CDR3 DNA is TGCGCCAGCAGCCATTGGACAGGGCTAGATGAGCAGTTCTTC. It encodes CASSHWTGLDEQFF.

The chain employs TRBV7-9 and TRBJ1-2, with D tentatively TRBD1 (5 bases). Looked up from germline, CDR1 is SEHNR and CDR2 is FQNEAQ (reference sequence). Trimming stripped 2 bases from V and 4 bases from J, with 17 bases between. This CDR3 region has 16 residues. This chain's CDR3 is CASSLIQGKLPYGYTF. In nucleotides, the CDR3 is TGTGCCAGCAGCTTAATCCAGGGAAAGTTACCCTATGGCTACACCTTC.

The chain recombines TRBV2 with TRBJ2-5; 8 bases agree with TRBD2. Germline V CDR1 and CDR2: SNHLY, FYNNEI. The CDR3 is 15 amino acids. Trimming took 7 bases from V and 3 from J; bases not matched to a gene: 10. CDR3 in amino acids: CASKLPGGGKETQYF. CDR3 in DNA: TGTGCCAGCAAACTGCCCGGGGGGGGGAAAGAGACCCAGTACTTC.

This clone is labeled medium-sized. The rearrangement links TRBV5-4 to TRBJ2-5; 9 bases match TRBD2. The J segment lost 2 bases and the V segment lost 4 bases, leaving 6 bases of the junction unmatched. Germline CDR1 is SGHNT and CDR2 is YYREEE (reference sequence). The CDR3 has 15 amino acids. In DNA, the CDR3 is TGTGCCAGCAGCAGGTCTAGCGGGATTCAAGAGACCCAGTACTTC. Its translation: CASSRSSGIQETQYF.

The chain combines TRBV4-1 with TRBJ1-2, with 9 bases matching TRBD1. Germline CDR1 MGHRA, CDR2 YSYEKL. The CDR3 runs 16 residues. Losses at the gene ends were 4 bases for V and 1 base for J; bases not matched to a gene: 7. The CDR3 protein is CASSPTDRGFNYGYTF. The CDR3 DNA sequence: TGCGCCAGCAGCCCGACTGACAGGGGGTTTAACTATGGCTACACCTTC.

The rearrangement joins TRBV5-1 to TRBJ2-5; a weak D match, TRBD1 (5 bases). Trimming cost V 7 bases and J 5 bases, with 18 bases left between them. Germline-derived CDR1 and CDR2 are SGHRS and YFSETQ. This CDR3 spans 14 amino acids. The CDR3 protein is CASSQGGVKETQYF. The DNA of the CDR3 is TGCGCCAGCTCCCAGGGTGGGGTCAAGGAGACCCAGTACTTC.

This clone was found a few times. This chain connects TRBV5-6 to TRBJ2-3; D is undetermined. V dropped 0 bases and J dropped 1 base, with 9 bases sitting between them. Germline V gene lookup returns CDR1 SGHDT and CDR2 YYEEEE. The CDR3 extends over 15 amino acids. The DNA for the CDR3 is TGTGCCAGCAGCTTGGCCCCCATAGGCACAGATACGCAGTATTTT. The encoded protein is CASSLAPIGTDTQYF.

The table lists this clone with a few counts. The gene calls are TRBV11-1 and TRBJ2-7; no firm D call. V was cut by 0 bases and J by 4 bases, with 4 bases left in between. Looked up from germline, CDR1 is SGHAT and CDR2 is FQDESV (reference sequence). The CDR3 is 12 residues long. The CDR3: CASSLAGYEQYF. CDR3 nucleotides: TGTGCCAGCAGCTTAGCAGGGTACGAGCAGTACTTC.

This chain uses TRBV28 with TRBJ1-4; D unresolved. Germline CDR1 and CDR2: MDHEN and SYDVKM. The CDR3 consists of 14 residues. V shed 2 bases and J shed 8 bases, with 12 bases lying between them. In DNA, the CDR3 is TGTGCCAGCAGTTTAGTCGGAGGGTGGGAAAAACTGTTTTTT. Encoded protein: CASSLVGGWEKLFF.

The V call is TRBV28, the J call TRBJ1-2; D may be TRBD1 (6 bases). Germline V gene data show CDR1 as MDHEN and CDR2 as SYDVKM. V was clipped by 3 bases and J by 7 bases, with 24 bases between them. This CDR3 has 17 amino acids. This chain's CDR3 is CASSLVFEGEGNVGYTF. In nucleotides, the CDR3 is TGTGCCAGCAGTTTGGTATTCGAGGGGGAGGGCAACGTTGGCTACACCTTC.

The table lists this clone with a few counts. The chain combines TRBV5-1 with TRBJ1-1, with a tentative D call TRBD1 (6 bases). Germline V gives CDR1 SGHRS, CDR2 YFSETQ. This CDR3 spans 14 amino acids. Trimming took off 0 bases at V and 5 bases at J, with 11 bases between the two ends. The CDR3 nucleotides read TGCGCCAGCAGCTTGGGAGGGGGAGGGACTGAAGCTTTCTTT. It codes for CASSLGGGGTEAFF. Complete variable domain (other parts from reference TRBV5-1 and TRBJ1-1): KAGVTQTPRYLIKTRGQQVTLSCSPISGHRSVSWYQQTPGQGLQFLFEYFSETQRNKGNFPGRFSGRQFSNSRSEMNVSTLELGDSALYLCASSLGGGGTEAFFGQGTRLTVV.

This clone was counted a few times. V is TRBV4-2 and J is TRBJ1-5, with D hard to call. V was shortened by 0 bases and J by 6 bases, with 21 bases between the two germline ends. Per the germline V gene, CDR1 is LGHNA and CDR2 is YNFKEQ. This CDR3 is built from 18 residues. For the CDR3, the DNA is TGTGCCAGCAGCCAAGATGTTGCGGCCTACCGGGGTAGTCAGCCCCAGCATTTT. Protein sequence: CASSQDVAAYRGSQPQHF.

This clone was seen a few times. The chain has TRBV5-1 and TRBJ2-1; 12 bases are shared with TRBD2. Per the germline V gene, CDR1 is SGHRS and CDR2 is YFSETQ. V trimming: 3 bases; J trimming: 6 bases; junction bases outside the gene matches: 7. The CDR3 sequence is 16 residues long. In DNA form, the CDR3 reads TGCGCCAGCAGCTCACCTAGCGGGAGGGGGATCAATGAGCAGTTCTTC. Translation gives CASSSPSGRGINEQFF.

V usage is TRBV9 and J usage is TRBJ1-1, with no clear D. The CDR3 has 13 amino acids. Looked up from germline, CDR1 is SGDLS and CDR2 is YYNGEE. V lost 3 bases and J 3 bases, leaving 9 bases between the germline ends. The CDR3 DNA reads TGTGCCAGCAGCGCCTACTTAGACACTGAAGCTTTCTTT. Translated, it gives CASSAYLDTEAFF.